Listed below are T cell receptor beta chains from one sample, sequenced in a study of CD4 T cells in relation to SARS-CoV-2 and coronaviruses. Antigens of these TCRs are unknown. Clones were sequenced by immunoSEQ multiplex PCR, and TCRdb holds only the in-frame ones, with some missing. The table records about 36,000 clones, over 65% of them present only once. Material: memory CD4+ T cells from PBMCs, cultured in vitro. These receptors came from an adult with COVID-19. The CDR3 runs from the conserved cysteine through the conserved F or W. Each record gives: J gene, clone size, V gene, D gene, CDR3 protein, CDR3 DNA. The D gene is left open where the match is weak. The size of a clone is reported for some rows only, either as once, few or many, or as a class for expanded clones.

J gene: TRBJ2-7
clone size: few
V gene: TRBV19
D gene: TRBD1
CDR3 protein: CASSVGGQQSYEQYF
CDR3 DNA: TGTGCCAGTAGCGTAGGGGGACAGCAATCCTACGAGCAGTACTTC

J gene: TRBJ2-7
clone size: few
V gene: TRBV19
D gene: TRBD1
CDR3 protein: CASSMGRRTGSYEQYF
CDR3 DNA: TGTGCCAGTAGTATGGGACGTAGGACAGGTTCCTACGAGCAGTACTTC

J gene: TRBJ2-7
clone size: NA
V gene: TRBV4-3
D gene: NA
CDR3 protein: CASSQEWTPYEQYF
CDR3 DNA: TGCGCCAGCAGCCAGGAATGGACTCCCTACGAGCAGTACTTC

J gene: TRBJ2-7
clone size: NA
V gene: TRBV5-6
D gene: NA
CDR3 protein: CASSRPGPSVLAQYF
CDR3 DNA: TGTGCCAGCAGCAGACCGGGACCCAGCGTCTTGGCGCAGTACTTC

J gene: TRBJ2-1
clone size: NA
V gene: TRBV6-2/TRBV6-3
D gene: TRBD2
CDR3 protein: CASSSAGAGGRDEQFF
CDR3 DNA: TGTGCCAGCAGTTCCGCCGGGGCGGGAGGGAGAGATGAGCAGTTCTTC

J gene: TRBJ1-1
clone size: once
V gene: TRBV18
D gene: TRBD1
CDR3 protein: CASSPGTGNTEAFF
CDR3 DNA: TGTGCCAGCTCACCCGGGACAGGGAACACTGAAGCTTTCTTT

J gene: TRBJ2-2
clone size: NA
V gene: TRBV19
D gene: NA
CDR3 protein: CASSMEARTTGELFF
CDR3 DNA: TGTGCCAGTAGTATGGAAGCAAGAACCACCGGGGAGCTGTTTTTT

J gene: TRBJ2-5
clone size: NA
V gene: TRBV5-1
D gene: TRBD2
CDR3 protein: CASSFGAGGQETQYF
CDR3 DNA: TGCGCCAGCAGCTTTGGGGCGGGAGGGCAAGAGACCCAGTACTTC

J gene: TRBJ2-3
clone size: few
V gene: TRBV28
D gene: TRBD2
CDR3 protein: CASSAPGLAGVSQYF
CDR3 DNA: TGTGCCAGCAGTGCGCCGGGACTAGCGGGAGTGTCGCAGTATTTT

J gene: TRBJ2-3
clone size: NA
V gene: TRBV19
D gene: TRBD2
CDR3 protein: CASRLAGGSDTQYF
CDR3 DNA: TGTGCCAGTCGACTAGCGGGAGGGTCAGATACGCAGTATTTT

J gene: TRBJ1-5
clone size: NA
V gene: TRBV6-5
D gene: NA
CDR3 protein: CASSYSLSANQPQHF
CDR3 DNA: TGTGCCAGCAGTTACTCGCTGTCAGCAAATCAGCCCCAGCATTTT

J gene: TRBJ1-4
clone size: NA
V gene: TRBV29-1
D gene: TRBD1
CDR3 protein: CSVEQGANEKLFF
CDR3 DNA: TGCAGCGTTGAGCAGGGGGCTAATGAAAAACTGTTTTTT

J gene: TRBJ1-3
clone size: NA
V gene: TRBV5-4
D gene: NA
CDR3 protein: CASSLWSGSAGGNTIYF
CDR3 DNA: TGTGCCAGCAGCTTGTGGTCTGGCTCCGCCGGTGGAAACACCATATATTTT

J gene: TRBJ2-1
clone size: NA
V gene: TRBV5-1
D gene: NA
CDR3 protein: CASSQGHQSNEQFF
CDR3 DNA: TGCGCCAGCAGCCAGGGACACCAATCCAATGAGCAGTTCTTC

J gene: TRBJ2-7
clone size: few
V gene: TRBV4-1
D gene: NA
CDR3 protein: CASSQAHFRGYEQYF
CDR3 DNA: TGCGCCAGCAGCCAAGCCCATTTCAGGGGCTACGAGCAGTACTTC

J gene: TRBJ1-2
clone size: NA
V gene: TRBV6-1
D gene: NA
CDR3 protein: CASSEATNYGYTF
CDR3 DNA: TGTGCCAGCAGTGAGGCCACTAACTATGGCTACACCTTC

J gene: TRBJ1-1
clone size: NA
V gene: TRBV7-2
D gene: TRBD1
CDR3 protein: CASSLGRGLGAFF
CDR3 DNA: TGTGCCAGCAGCTTGGGCAGGGGGCTTGGGGCTTTCTTT

J gene: TRBJ2-5
clone size: NA
V gene: TRBV2
D gene: TRBD1
CDR3 protein: CASSVQGLLGLGQETQYF
CDR3 DNA: TGTGCCAGCAGCGTACAGGGGTTACTCGGGTTAGGCCAAGAGACCCAGTACTTC

J gene: TRBJ1-2
clone size: few
V gene: TRBV19
D gene: NA
CDR3 protein: CASSRDTGYGYTF
CDR3 DNA: TGTGCCAGTAGCCGGGACACGGGCTATGGCTACACCTTC

J gene: TRBJ1-2
clone size: few
V gene: TRBV28
D gene: NA
CDR3 protein: CASSLYSVSYGYTF
CDR3 DNA: TGTGCCAGCAGCCTCTATTCGGTCTCCTATGGCTACACCTTC

J gene: TRBJ1-5
clone size: NA
V gene: TRBV28
D gene: NA
CDR3 protein: CACTGLLRDQPQHF
CDR3 DNA: TGTGCCTGCACGGGACTCCTAAGAGATCAGCCCCAGCATTTT

J gene: TRBJ2-3
clone size: NA
V gene: TRBV2
D gene: TRBD2
CDR3 protein: CASRRLAGVTDTQYF
CDR3 DNA: TGTGCCAGCAGAAGACTAGCGGGAGTGACCGATACGCAGTATTTT

J gene: TRBJ2-1
clone size: NA
V gene: TRBV18
D gene: NA
CDR3 protein: CASSPWRVNEQFF
CDR3 DNA: TGTGCCAGCTCACCCTGGAGGGTTAATGAGCAGTTCTTC

J gene: TRBJ2-7
clone size: NA
V gene: TRBV11-2
D gene: TRBD2
CDR3 protein: CASSLGFREVAGDKYF
CDR3 DNA: TGTGCCAGCAGCTTAGGTTTCCGCGAGGTAGCGGGGGATAAGTACTTC

J gene: TRBJ2-1
clone size: once
V gene: TRBV6-4
D gene: TRBD2
CDR3 protein: CASSDLGGRALNEQFF
CDR3 DNA: TGTGCCAGCAGTGATCTCGGCGGGAGGGCATTGAATGAGCAGTTCTTC

J gene: TRBJ1-1
clone size: NA
V gene: TRBV19
D gene: NA
CDR3 protein: CASRIIGGSTEAFF
CDR3 DNA: TGTGCCAGTAGGATTATCGGTGGGAGCACTGAAGCTTTCTTT

J gene: TRBJ1-3
clone size: once
V gene: TRBV2
D gene: NA
CDR3 protein: CASTERGGGNTIYF
CDR3 DNA: TGTGCCAGCACCGAACGGGGGGGAGGAAACACCATATATTTT

J gene: TRBJ1-1
clone size: NA
V gene: TRBV19
D gene: NA
CDR3 protein: CASSQRNTEAFF
CDR3 DNA: TGTGCCAGTAGTCAGAGGAACACTGAAGCTTTCTTT

J gene: TRBJ2-2
clone size: NA
V gene: TRBV28
D gene: NA
CDR3 protein: CASSYAPGVRGYSGELFF
CDR3 DNA: TGTGCCAGCAGCTACGCCCCCGGGGTAAGGGGTTACTCCGGGGAGCTGTTTTTT